The clone carrying this TCR beta chain occurred many times. The data were produced by immunoSEQ multiplex PCR, yet TCRdb's version contains in-frame clones alone and is incomplete. This table has some 120,000 clones, roughly 91% appearing once. This sample stems from a study of control samples from healthy donors and cancer patients. Between the trimmed V and J ends, which lost 2 bases and 1 base, there was a span of 8 bases. The CDR3 is made up of 15 amino acids. The germline CDR1 and CDR2 sequences are LGHDT and YNNKEL (reference sequence). The clonotype was recovered from a man aged 35-49 years in good health. The rearrangement joins TRBV3-1 (or the pseudogene TRBV3-2) to TRBJ2-2; D ambiguous. Sequenced input: blood. CDR3 bases: TGTGCCAGCAGCCAATCCTACTTGAACACCGGGGAGCTGTTTTTT. Protein: CASSQSYLNTGELFF.